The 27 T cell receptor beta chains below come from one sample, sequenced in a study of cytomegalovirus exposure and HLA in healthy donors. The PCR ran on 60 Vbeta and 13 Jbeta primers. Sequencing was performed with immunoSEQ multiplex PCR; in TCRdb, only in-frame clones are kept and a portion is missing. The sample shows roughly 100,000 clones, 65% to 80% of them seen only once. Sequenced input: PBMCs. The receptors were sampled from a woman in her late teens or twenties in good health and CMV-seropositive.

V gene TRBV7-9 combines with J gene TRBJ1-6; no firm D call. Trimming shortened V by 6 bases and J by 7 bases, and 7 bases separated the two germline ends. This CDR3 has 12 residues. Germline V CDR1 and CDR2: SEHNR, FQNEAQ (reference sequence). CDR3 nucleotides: TGTGCCAGCAGGAGGGCGAATTCACCCCTCCACTTT. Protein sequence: CASRRANSPLHF.

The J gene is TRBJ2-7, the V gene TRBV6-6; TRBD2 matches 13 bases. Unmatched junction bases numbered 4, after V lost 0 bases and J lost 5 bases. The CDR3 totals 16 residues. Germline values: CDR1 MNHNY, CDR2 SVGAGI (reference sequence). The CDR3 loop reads CASSYSRTSGGDEQYF. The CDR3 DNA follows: TGTGCCAGCAGTTACTCCCGGACTAGCGGGGGAGACGAGCAGTACTTC.

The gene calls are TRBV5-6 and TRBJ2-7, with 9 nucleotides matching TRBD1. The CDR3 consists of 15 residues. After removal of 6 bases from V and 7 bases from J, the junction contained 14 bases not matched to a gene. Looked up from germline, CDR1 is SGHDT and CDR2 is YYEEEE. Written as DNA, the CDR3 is TGTGCCAGCACCCCCGGGACAGGGAGTCTACGGGAGCAGTACTTC. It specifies CASTPGTGSLREQYF.

CDR3 residues: CSAAGVNPYEQYF. As DNA, the CDR3 is TGCAGCGCTGCAGGGGTAAACCCCTACGAGCAGTACTTC. The chain joins TRBV29-1 to TRBJ2-7, with a tentative D call TRBD1 (6 bases). Trimming removed 7 bases from V and 2 bases from J, with 15 bases in between. The CDR3 totals 13 residues. Germline lookup yields CDR1 SQVTM and CDR2 ANQGSEA.

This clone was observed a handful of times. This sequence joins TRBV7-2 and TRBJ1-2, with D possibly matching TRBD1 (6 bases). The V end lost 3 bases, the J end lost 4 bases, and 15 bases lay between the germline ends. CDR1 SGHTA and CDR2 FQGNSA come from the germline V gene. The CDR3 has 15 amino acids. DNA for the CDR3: TGTGCCAGCAGCTTGGGGGGGGACACGGCCTATGGCTACACCTTC. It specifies CASSLGGDTAYGYTF.

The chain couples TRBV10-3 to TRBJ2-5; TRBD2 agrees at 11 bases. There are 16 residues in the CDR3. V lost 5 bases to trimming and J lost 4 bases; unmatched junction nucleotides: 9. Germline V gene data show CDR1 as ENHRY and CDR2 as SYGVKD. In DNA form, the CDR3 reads TGTGCCATCAGTACTAGCGGGGGCAACCCCGGAGAGACCCAGTACTTC. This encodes CAISTSGGNPGETQYF.

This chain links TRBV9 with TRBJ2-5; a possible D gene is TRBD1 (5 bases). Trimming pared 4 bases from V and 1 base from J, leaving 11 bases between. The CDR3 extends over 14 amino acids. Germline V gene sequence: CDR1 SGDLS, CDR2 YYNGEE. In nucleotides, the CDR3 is TGTGCCAGCAGCTACGACAGCATCCAAGAGACCCAGTACTTC. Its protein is CASSYDSIQETQYF.

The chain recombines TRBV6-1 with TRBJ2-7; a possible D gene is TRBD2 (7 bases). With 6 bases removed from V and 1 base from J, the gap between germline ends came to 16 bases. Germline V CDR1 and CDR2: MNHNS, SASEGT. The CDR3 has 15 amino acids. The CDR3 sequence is CASRGYREGSYEQYF. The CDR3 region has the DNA TGTGCCAGCAGGGGATACAGGGAGGGATCCTACGAGCAGTACTTC.

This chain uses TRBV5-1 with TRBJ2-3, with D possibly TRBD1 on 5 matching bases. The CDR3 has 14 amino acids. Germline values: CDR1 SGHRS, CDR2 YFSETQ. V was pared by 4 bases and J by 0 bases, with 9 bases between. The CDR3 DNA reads TGCGCCAGCAGCACAGACAGAAGCACAGATACGCAGTATTTT. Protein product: CASSTDRSTDTQYF.

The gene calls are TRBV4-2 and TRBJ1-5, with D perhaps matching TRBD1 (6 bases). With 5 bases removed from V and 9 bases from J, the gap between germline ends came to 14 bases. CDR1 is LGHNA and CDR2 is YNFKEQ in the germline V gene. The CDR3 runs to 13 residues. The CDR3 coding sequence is TGTGCCAGCAGCTCCCAGGGGATCGGGCCCCAGCATTTT. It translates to CASSSQGIGPQHF.

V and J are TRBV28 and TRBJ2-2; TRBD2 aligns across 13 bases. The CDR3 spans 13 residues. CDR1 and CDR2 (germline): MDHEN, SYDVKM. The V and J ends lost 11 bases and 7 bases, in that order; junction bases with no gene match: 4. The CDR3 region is CAAGTSGVGELFF. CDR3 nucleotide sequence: TGTGCCGCTGGGACTAGCGGGGTCGGGGAGCTGTTTTTT.

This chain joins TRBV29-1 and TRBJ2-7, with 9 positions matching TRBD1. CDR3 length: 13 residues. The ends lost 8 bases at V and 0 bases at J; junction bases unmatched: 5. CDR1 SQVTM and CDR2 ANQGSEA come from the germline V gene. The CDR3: CSYRTGVSYEQYF. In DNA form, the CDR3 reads TGCAGCTATAGGACAGGGGTCTCCTACGAGCAGTACTTC.

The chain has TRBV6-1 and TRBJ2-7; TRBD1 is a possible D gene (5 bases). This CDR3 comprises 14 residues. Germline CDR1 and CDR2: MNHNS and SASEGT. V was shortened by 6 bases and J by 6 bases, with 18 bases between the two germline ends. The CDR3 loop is CASSPDTVRGEQYF. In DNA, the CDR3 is TGTGCCAGCAGCCCGGACACCGTTAGAGGCGAGCAGTACTTC.

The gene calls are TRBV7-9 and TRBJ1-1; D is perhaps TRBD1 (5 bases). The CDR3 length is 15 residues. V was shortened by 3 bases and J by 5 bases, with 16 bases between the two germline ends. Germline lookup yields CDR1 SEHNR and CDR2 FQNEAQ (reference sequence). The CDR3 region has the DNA TGTGCCAGCAGCTTGGAGGGAGGGGATTATACTGAAGCTTTCTTT. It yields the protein CASSLEGGDYTEAFF.

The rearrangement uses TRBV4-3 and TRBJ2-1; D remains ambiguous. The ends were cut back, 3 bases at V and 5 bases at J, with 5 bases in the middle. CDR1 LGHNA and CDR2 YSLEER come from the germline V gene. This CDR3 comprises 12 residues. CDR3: CASSHLNNEQFF. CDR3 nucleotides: TGCGCCAGCAGCCACCTAAACAATGAGCAGTTCTTC.

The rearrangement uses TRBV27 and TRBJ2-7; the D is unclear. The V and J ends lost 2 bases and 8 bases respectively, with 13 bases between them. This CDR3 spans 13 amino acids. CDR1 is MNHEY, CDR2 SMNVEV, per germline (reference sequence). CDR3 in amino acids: CASSLGPGSQQYF. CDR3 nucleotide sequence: TGTGCCAGCAGTTTAGGCCCGGGTTCACAGCAGTACTTC.

The CDR3, as DNA: TGTGCCACCAGCAGAGGGGACAGGCCCACCGGGGAGCTGTTTTTT. It codes for CATSRGDRPTGELFF. This chain joins TRBV15 and TRBJ2-2, with 8 bases matching TRBD1. V lost 1 base to trimming and J lost 4 bases; unmatched junction nucleotides: 2. The CDR3 length is 15 residues. CDR1 and CDR2 from the germline V gene are LNHNV and YYDKDF (reference sequence).

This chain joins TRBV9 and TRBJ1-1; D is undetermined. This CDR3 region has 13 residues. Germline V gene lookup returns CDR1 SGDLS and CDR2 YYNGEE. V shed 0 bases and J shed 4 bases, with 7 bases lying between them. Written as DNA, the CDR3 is TGTGCCAGCAGCGTAGGAGAGATCACTGAAGCTTTCTTT. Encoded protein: CASSVGEITEAFF.

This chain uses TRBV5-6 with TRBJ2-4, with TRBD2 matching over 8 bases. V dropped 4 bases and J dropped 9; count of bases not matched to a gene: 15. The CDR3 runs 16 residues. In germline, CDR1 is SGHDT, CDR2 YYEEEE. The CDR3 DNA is TGTGCCAGCAGCCAACCAGGCGGGGGGCGGGGGAGCATTCAGTACTTC. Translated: CASSQPGGGRGSIQYF.

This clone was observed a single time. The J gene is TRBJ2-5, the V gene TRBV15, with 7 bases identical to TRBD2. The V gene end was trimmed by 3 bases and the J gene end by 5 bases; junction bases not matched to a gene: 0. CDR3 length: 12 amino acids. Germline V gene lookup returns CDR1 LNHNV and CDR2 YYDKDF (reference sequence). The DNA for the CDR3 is TGTGCCACCAGCAGGGGGGGGGAGACCCAGTACTTC. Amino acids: CATSRGGETQYF. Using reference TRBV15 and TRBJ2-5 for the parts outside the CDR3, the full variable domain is DAMVIQNPRYQVTQFGKPVTLSCSQTLNHNVMYWYQQKSSQAPKLLFHYYDKDFNNEADTPDNFQSRRPNTSFCFLDIRSPGLGDTAMYLCATSRGGETQYFGPGTRLLVL.

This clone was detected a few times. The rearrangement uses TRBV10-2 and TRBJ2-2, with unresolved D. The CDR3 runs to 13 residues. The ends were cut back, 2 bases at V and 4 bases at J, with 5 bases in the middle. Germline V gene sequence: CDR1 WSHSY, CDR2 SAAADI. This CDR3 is CASSEDSTGELFF. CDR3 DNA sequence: TGCGCCAGCAGTGAGGACTCCACCGGGGAGCTGTTTTTT.

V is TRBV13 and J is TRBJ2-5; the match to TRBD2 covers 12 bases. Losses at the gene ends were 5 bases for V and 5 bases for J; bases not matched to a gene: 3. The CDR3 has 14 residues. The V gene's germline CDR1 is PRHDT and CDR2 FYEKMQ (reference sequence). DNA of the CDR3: TGTGCCAGCAGCCTGCTAGCGGGGGGGGAGACCCAGTACTTC. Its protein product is CASSLLAGGETQYF.

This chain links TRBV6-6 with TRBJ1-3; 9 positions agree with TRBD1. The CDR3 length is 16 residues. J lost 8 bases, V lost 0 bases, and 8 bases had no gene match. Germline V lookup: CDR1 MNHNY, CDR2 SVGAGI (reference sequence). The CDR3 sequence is CASSYSNRGLGDTIYF. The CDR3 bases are TGTGCCAGCAGTTACTCTAACAGGGGGCTAGGCGACACCATATATTTT.

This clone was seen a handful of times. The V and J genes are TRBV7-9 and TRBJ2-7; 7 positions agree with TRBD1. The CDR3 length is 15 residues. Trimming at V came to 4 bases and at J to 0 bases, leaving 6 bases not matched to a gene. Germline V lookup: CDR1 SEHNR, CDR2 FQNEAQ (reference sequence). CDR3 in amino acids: CASSSGTDPSYEQYF. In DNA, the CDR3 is TGTGCCAGCAGCTCTGGGACAGATCCCTCCTACGAGCAGTACTTC. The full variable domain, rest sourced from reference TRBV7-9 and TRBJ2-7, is DTGVSQNPRHKITKRGQNVTFRCDPISEHNRLYWYRQTLGQGPEFLTYFQNEAQLEKSRLLSDRFSAERPKGSFSTLEIQRTEQGDSAMYLCASSSGTDPSYEQYFGPGTRLTVT.

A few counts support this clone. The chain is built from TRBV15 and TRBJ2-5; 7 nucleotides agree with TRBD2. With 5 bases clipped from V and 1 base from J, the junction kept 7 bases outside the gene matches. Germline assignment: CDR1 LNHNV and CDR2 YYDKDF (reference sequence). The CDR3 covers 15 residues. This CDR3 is CATSVDRGVQETQYF. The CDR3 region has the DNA TGTGCCACCAGCGTCGATCGGGGGGTCCAAGAGACCCAGTACTTC. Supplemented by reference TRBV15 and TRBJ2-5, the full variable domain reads DAMVIQNPRYQVTQFGKPVTLSCSQTLNHNVMYWYQQKSSQAPKLLFHYYDKDFNNEADTPDNFQSRRPNTSFCFLDIRSPGLGDTAMYLCATSVDRGVQETQYFGPGTRLLVL.

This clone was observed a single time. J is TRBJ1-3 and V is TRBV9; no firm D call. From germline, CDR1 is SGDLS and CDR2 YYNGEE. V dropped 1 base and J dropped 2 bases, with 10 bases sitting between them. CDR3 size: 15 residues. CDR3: CASSVRVSTGNTIYF. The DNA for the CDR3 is TGTGCCAGCAGCGTACGGGTTTCGACTGGAAACACCATATATTTT. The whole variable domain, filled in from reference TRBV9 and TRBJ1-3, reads DSGVTQTPKHLITATGQRVTLRCSPRSGDLSVYWYQQSLDQGLQFLIQYYNGEERAKGNILERFSAQQFPDLHSELNLSSLELGDSALYFCASSVRVSTGNTIYFGEGSWLTVV.

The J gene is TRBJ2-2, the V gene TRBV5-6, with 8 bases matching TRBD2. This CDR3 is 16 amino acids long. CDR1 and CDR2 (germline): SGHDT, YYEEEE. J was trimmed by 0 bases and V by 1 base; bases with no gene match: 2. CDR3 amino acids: CASSLRAGANTGELFF. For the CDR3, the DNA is TGTGCCAGCAGCTTGCGAGCGGGGGCGAACACCGGGGAGCTGTTTTTT.